The 18 T cell receptor beta chains presented below share a single source sample, sequenced in a study of blood T cell repertoires in COVID-19. Assay: immunoSEQ multiplex PCR; the TCRdb copy retains only in-frame clones and omits some. The sample yields around 60,000 clones, more than 75% seen once. What was sequenced was peripheral blood. Receptors were obtained from a human donor in a cohort sampled during active COVID-19.

V usage is TRBV28 and J usage is TRBJ2-7; D is perhaps TRBD1 (6 bases). V shed 7 bases and J shed 6 bases, with 10 bases lying between them. The CDR3 consists of 11 residues. In germline, CDR1 is MDHEN, CDR2 SYDVKM. The CDR3 region is CASKLGGEQYF. The CDR3 region has the DNA TGTGCCAGCAAATTAGGGGGCGAGCAGTACTTC.

This clone appeared a single time. This chain joins TRBV5-5 and TRBJ1-2; possibly TRBD1 for D (6 bases). The length of the CDR3 is 14 residues. CDR1 SGHKS and CDR2 YYEKEE come from the germline V gene (reference sequence). Trimming took 4 bases from V and 8 from J, leaving 18 bases between them. The chain's CDR3 is CASSAHATGIGYTF. The DNA for the CDR3 is TGTGCCAGCAGCGCTCACGCAACAGGGATCGGCTACACCTTC.

The V and J genes are TRBV11-2 and TRBJ2-4; 7 bases map to TRBD1. CDR3 size: 14 residues. Trimming at V came to 5 bases and at J to 7 bases, leaving 8 bases not matched to a gene. The germline V gene encodes CDR1 SGHAT and CDR2 FQNNGV. Here the CDR3 DNA reads TGTGCCAGCAGCCGACAGGGAAGTTCGAACATTCAGTACTTC. Encoded protein: CASSRQGSSNIQYF.

This clone occurred a few times. The DNA of the CDR3 is TGTGCCAGCAGCGTTCGGGACTACTACGAGCAGTACTTC. Its protein product is CASSVRDYYEQYF. The rearrangement uses TRBV7-9 and TRBJ2-7; TRBD2 matches at 7 bases. Germline V lookup: CDR1 SEHNR, CDR2 FQNEAQ (reference sequence). This CDR3 region has 13 residues. V was clipped by 5 bases and J by 3 bases; unmatched bases: 4.

The chain couples TRBV29-1 to TRBJ1-2; D gene unclear. The V gene's germline CDR1 is SQVTM and CDR2 ANQGSEA. Deletions cut 5 bases from V and 4 bases from J, with 17 bases between. The CDR3 totals 14 residues. The CDR3 loop is CSVPTAAGRYGYTF. DNA for the CDR3: TGCAGCGTTCCTACGGCCGCTGGGCGCTATGGCTACACCTTC.

The chain uses TRBV5-6 and TRBJ2-7; TRBD2 matches 13 bases. Germline V gene sequence: CDR1 SGHDT, CDR2 YYEEEE. This CDR3 comprises 16 residues. J lost 0 bases, V lost 6 bases, and 6 bases had no gene match. The CDR3 region has the DNA TGTGCCAGCACCCGACTAGCGGGAGGTTTCTCCTACGAGCAGTACTTC. Translated: CASTRLAGGFSYEQYF.

The chain has TRBV7-8 and TRBJ1-5; TRBD1 is a possible D gene (5 bases). V lost 4 bases to trimming and J lost 1 base, with 11 bases between them. CDR3 length: 15 amino acids. CDR1 SGHVS and CDR2 FQNEAQ come from the germline V gene. DNA for the CDR3: TGTGCCAGCAGCTCCGGGGGTCCAAGCAATCAGCCCCAGCATTTT. Translating gives CASSSGGPSNQPQHF.

The chain joins TRBV7-2 to TRBJ2-7, with D uncertain. V lost 3 bases and J 1 base, leaving 10 bases between the germline ends. The germline gives CDR1 SGHTA, CDR2 FQGNSA. The CDR3 is made up of 14 amino acids. The CDR3 protein is CASSFGFQSYEQYF. Written as DNA, the CDR3 is TGTGCCAGCAGCTTCGGGTTTCAATCCTACGAGCAGTACTTC.

The V call is TRBV7-2, the J call TRBJ2-7; D is ambiguous. Germline CDR1 is SGHTA and CDR2 is FQGNSA. The CDR3 totals 13 residues. V was pared by 1 base and J by 3 bases, with 7 bases between. The CDR3 is CASSLVGFYEQYF. The CDR3 DNA is TGTGCCAGCAGCTTAGTGGGCTTCTACGAGCAGTACTTC.

V and J are TRBV10-3 and TRBJ2-7; the match to TRBD1 covers 7 bases. V lost 6 bases to trimming and J lost 5 bases; unmatched junction nucleotides: 4. This CDR3 region has 12 residues. The germline V gene encodes CDR1 ENHRY and CDR2 SYGVKD. CDR3 in DNA: TGTGCCATCAGCCAAACAGGGGACGAGCAGTACTTC. This encodes CAISQTGDEQYF.

The chain uses TRBV11-1 and TRBJ2-7, with D perhaps TRBD2 (6 bases). Germline values: CDR1 SGHAT, CDR2 FQDESV (reference sequence). The CDR3 sequence is 14 residues long. The V end was cut by 6 bases, the J end by 5 bases, with 17 bases between. The CDR3 reads CASSDNGSPNEQYF. CDR3 nucleotide sequence: TGTGCCAGCAGTGACAACGGGAGTCCCAACGAGCAGTACTTC.

This sequence joins TRBV7-3 and TRBJ2-5; TRBD2 agrees at 11 bases. V lost 0 bases, J lost 4 bases, and 1 base stayed unmatched. The CDR3 extends over 15 amino acids. Germline V lookup: CDR1 SGHTA, CDR2 FQGTGA. As DNA, the CDR3 is TGTGCCAGCAGCTTAACTAGCGGGGGGGCAGAGACCCAGTACTTC. Encoded protein: CASSLTSGGAETQYF.

The rearrangement uses TRBV7-9 and TRBJ2-7, with a weak D call TRBD2 (6 bases). The CDR3 has 13 amino acids. Germline CDR1 reads SEHNR; CDR2 reads FQNEAQ (reference sequence). The V end was cut by 3 bases, the J end by 4 bases, with 10 bases between. For the CDR3, the DNA is TGTGCCAGCAGCTTGGCGGGATCGTACGAGCAGTACTTC. Its protein is CASSLAGSYEQYF.

The V gene is TRBV30, the J gene TRBJ2-7; TRBD2 matches 8 bases. This CDR3 is built from 13 residues. Looked up from germline, CDR1 is GTSNPN and CDR2 is SVGIG (reference sequence). V lost 7 bases and J lost 3; bases outside the gene matches: 8. CDR3 sequence: CASTREGLYEQYF. The DNA for the CDR3 is TGTGCCTCGACTCGGGAGGGCCTCTACGAGCAGTACTTC.

The count of this clone is one. The V gene is TRBV4-3, the J gene TRBJ1-1, with D possibly matching TRBD1 (6 bases). Trimming pared 4 bases from V and 0 bases from J, leaving 12 bases between. This CDR3 region has 15 residues. Germline V gene data show CDR1 as LGHNA and CDR2 as YSLEER. The chain's CDR3 is CASSRGTGMNTEAFF. The DNA for the CDR3 is TGCGCCAGCAGCCGCGGTACAGGGATGAACACTGAAGCTTTCTTT.

The chain joins TRBV14 to TRBJ2-1; D is perhaps TRBD1 (5 bases). CDR1 and CDR2 (germline): SGHDN, FVKESK. V was clipped by 6 bases and J by 8 bases, with 14 bases between them. The CDR3 is 13 residues long. The CDR3 DNA reads TGTGCCAGCAGAGTGGGGCCTTGGGATGAGCAGTTCTTC. It encodes CASRVGPWDEQFF.

V is TRBV20-1 and J is TRBJ1-4; 10 bases are shared with TRBD1. This CDR3 has 14 amino acids. The germline V gene encodes CDR1 DFQATT and CDR2 SNEGSKA (reference sequence). The V gene end was trimmed by 6 bases and the J gene end by 7 bases; junction bases not matched to a gene: 8. CDR3 coding DNA: TGCAGTGCCAGTGACAGGGGGCGAGGTGAAAAACTGTTTTTT. Translating it yields CSASDRGRGEKLFF.

This sequence joins TRBV4-1 and TRBJ2-5, with 7 bases fitting TRBD1. Germline CDR1 and CDR2: MGHRA and YSYEKL. CDR3 length equals 15 residues. The junction had 8 bases not matched to a gene; V was cut back by 0 bases and J by 7 bases. Here the CDR3 DNA reads TGCGCCAGCAGCCAAGACAGAGAGGCAGGGGGGACCCAGTACTTC. Residues: CASSQDREAGGTQYF.